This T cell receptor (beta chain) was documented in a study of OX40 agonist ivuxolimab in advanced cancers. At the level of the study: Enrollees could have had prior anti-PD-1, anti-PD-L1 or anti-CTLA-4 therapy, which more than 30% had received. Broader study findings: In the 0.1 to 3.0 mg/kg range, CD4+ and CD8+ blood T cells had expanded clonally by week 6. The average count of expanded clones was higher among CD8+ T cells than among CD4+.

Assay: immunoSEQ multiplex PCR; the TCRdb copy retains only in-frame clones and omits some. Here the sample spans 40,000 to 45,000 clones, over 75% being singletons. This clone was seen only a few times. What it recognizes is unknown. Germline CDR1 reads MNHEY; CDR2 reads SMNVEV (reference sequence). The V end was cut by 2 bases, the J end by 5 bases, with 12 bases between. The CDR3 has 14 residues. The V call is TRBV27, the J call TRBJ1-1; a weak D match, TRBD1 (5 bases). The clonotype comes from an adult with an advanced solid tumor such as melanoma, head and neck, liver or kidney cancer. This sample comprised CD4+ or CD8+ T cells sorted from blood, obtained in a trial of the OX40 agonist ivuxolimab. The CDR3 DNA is TGTGCCAGCAGTTTACGCAGGGATGGGACTGAAGCTTTCTTT. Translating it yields CASSLRRDGTEAFF.